This T cell receptor beta chain was recorded in a study of T cells after yellow fever vaccination. A note on this clonotype: Its antigen remains unknown.

MiXCR, applied by TCRdb to the 5' RACE reads, yields one record per CDR3 protein. The sample shows 170,000 or so distinct CDR3 sequences, around 9.3% of them seen only once. The study, taken as a whole, reports: Clonotype sharing between CD4 and CD8 compartments was small. Clones from primary vaccination mostly reappeared after the booster (around 97% CD4, over 85% CD8). From the bulk population, abundant clonotypes could contaminate and appear within FACS-sorted repertoires.

Germline lookup yields CDR1 MGHRA and CDR2 YSYEKL. Trimming removed 1 base from V and 5 bases from J, with 12 bases in between. The length of the CDR3 is 15 residues. The receptor comes from a man aged 18 to 35 who received the YFV17D yellow fever vaccine. The chain employs TRBV4-1 and TRBJ2-1; D ambiguous. Sequencing used CD8+ T cells sorted from PBMCs, obtained 45 days after the yellow fever booster vaccination. CDR3 amino acids: CASSQVEGIHNEQFF. DNA of the CDR3: TGCGCCAGCAGCCAAGTGGAAGGTATTCACAATGAGCAGTTCTTC.